This T cell receptor (beta chain) is drawn from a study of T cell changes during pregnancy in multiple sclerosis. Profiling relied on immunoSEQ multiplex PCR, and the TCRdb table lists in-frame clones only, not all of them. The sample contains around 80,000 clones, roughly 94% of which appear only once. The length of the CDR3 is 15 residues. The specimen comprised peripheral blood, sampled before pregnancy. The chain couples TRBV21-1 to TRBJ1-2; the table's D call, TRBD1, was not checked against the DNA. TRBV21-1 is recorded as a pseudogene. This TCR was sampled from a female donor with multiple sclerosis, enrolled in a pregnancy study. In DNA, the CDR3 is TGTGCCAGCAGCCGCCGACACCCCCCATTCTATGTGCACACCTTC. The encoded protein is CASSRRHPPFYVHTF.